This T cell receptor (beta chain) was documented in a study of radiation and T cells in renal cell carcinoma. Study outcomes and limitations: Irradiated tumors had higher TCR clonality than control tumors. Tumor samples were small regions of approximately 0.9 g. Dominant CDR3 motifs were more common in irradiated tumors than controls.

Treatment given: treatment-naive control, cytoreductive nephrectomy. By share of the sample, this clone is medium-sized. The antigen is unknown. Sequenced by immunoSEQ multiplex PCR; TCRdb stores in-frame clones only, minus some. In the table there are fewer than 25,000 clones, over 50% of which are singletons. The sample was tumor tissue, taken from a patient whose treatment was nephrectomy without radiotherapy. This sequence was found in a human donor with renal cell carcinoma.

CDR3 protein: CASSQVGQGSSNYGYTF. CDR3 bases: TGTGCCAGCAGCCAAGTGGGACAGGGCTCTTCTAACTATGGCTACACCTTC. The chain couples TRBV14 to TRBJ1-2, with 9 bases aligning to TRBD1. The V gene end was trimmed by 1 base and the J gene end by 0 bases; junction bases not matched to a gene: 6. The germline V gene has CDR1 SGHDN and CDR2 FVKESK. The CDR3 is 17 residues long.